The TCR beta chain described here comes from a study of Ad26.COV2.S vaccination and SARS-CoV-2 variants. Study conclusions and caveats: Total T cell responses, in the TCR breadth and depth analyses, may have been underestimated.

With 0 bases removed from V and 2 bases from J, the gap between germline ends came to 11 bases. The CDR3 length is 16 residues. The germline gives CDR1 MGHDK, CDR2 SYGVNS. Using immunoSEQ multiplex PCR, the repertoire was profiled, and TCRdb retains in-frame clones only, with some absent. The table lists about 680,000 clones, more than 80% of them singletons, with approximately 1.5% in the top ten. This clone was counted a few times. The antigen remains unidentified. Treatment noted: 19 received Ad26.COV2.S at low or high dose, single or two shots; about 5 received placebo; per-sample allocation not given. The samples date from day 63 after the first vaccine or placebo injection.

The clonotype was recovered from a person aged 18 to 59 who received the Ad26.COV2.S COVID-19 vaccine or a placebo. Sequences were derived from peripheral blood, sampled in a trial of Ad26.COV2.S vaccine versus placebo. The rearrangement joins TRBV25-1 to TRBJ1-5, with D tentatively TRBD1 (5 bases). In nucleotides, the CDR3 is TGTGCCAGCAGTGAATATGGGGGTCCGGGCAATCAGCCCCAGCATTTT. Its translation is CASSEYGGPGNQPQHF.